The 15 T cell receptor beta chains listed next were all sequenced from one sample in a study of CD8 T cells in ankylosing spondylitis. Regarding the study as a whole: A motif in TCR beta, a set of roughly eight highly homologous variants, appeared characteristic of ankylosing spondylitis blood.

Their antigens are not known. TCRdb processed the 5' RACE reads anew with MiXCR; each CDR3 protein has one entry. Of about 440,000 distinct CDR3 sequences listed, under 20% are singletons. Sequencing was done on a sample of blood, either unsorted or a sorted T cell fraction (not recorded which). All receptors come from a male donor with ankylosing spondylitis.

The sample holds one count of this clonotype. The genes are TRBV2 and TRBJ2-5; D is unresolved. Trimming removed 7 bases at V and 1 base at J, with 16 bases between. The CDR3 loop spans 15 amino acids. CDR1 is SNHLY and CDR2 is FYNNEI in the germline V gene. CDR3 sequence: CASKISLLFQETQYF. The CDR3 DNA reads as TGTGCCAGCAAAATCTCCCTACTCTTCCAAGAGACCCAGTACTTC.

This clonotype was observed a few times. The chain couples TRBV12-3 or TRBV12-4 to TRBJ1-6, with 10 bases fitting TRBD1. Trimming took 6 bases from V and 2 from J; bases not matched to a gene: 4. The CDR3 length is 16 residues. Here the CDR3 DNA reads TGTGCCAGCAGGGGGGGGACAGGGGCCTATAATTCACCCCTCCACTTT. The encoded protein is CASRGGTGAYNSPLHF.

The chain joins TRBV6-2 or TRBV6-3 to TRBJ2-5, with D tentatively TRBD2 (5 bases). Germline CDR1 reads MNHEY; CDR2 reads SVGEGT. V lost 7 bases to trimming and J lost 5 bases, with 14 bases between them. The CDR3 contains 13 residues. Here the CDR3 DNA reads TGTGCCAGCAAGAGGGCCCTGAAGGAGACCCAGTACTTC. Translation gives CASKRALKETQYF.

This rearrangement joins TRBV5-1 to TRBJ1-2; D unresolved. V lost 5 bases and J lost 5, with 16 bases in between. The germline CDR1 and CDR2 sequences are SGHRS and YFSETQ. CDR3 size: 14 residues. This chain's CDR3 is CASRASVLEYGYTF. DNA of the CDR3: TGCGCCAGCAGGGCATCGGTGCTTGAGTATGGCTACACCTTC.

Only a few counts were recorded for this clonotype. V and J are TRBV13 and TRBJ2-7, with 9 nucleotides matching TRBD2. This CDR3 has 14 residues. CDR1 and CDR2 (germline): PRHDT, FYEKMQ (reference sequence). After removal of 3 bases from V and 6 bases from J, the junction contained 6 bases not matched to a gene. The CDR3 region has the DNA TGTGCCAGCAGCTTCTTAGCGGGAGCTGGCGAGCAGTACTTC. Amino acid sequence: CASSFLAGAGEQYF.

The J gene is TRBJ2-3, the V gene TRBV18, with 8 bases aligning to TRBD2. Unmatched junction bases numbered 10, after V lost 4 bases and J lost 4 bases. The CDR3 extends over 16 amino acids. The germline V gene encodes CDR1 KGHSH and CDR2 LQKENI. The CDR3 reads CASSQIETSVADTQYF. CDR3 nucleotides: TGTGCCAGCTCACAAATCGAGACTAGCGTGGCAGATACGCAGTATTTT.

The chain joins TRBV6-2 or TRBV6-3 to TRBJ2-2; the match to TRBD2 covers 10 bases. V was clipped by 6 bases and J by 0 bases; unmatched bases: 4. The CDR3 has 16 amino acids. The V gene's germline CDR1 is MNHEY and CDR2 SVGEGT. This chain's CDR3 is CASRPGLAANTGELFF. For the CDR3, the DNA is TGTGCCAGCAGACCAGGACTAGCGGCGAACACCGGGGAGCTGTTTTTT.

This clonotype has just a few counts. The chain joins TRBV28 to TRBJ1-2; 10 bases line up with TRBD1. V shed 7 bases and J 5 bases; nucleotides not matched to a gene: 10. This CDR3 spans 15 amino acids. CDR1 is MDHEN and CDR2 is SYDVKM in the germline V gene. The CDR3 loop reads CASKVPGQGQYGYTF. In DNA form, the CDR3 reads TGTGCCAGCAAGGTCCCGGGACAGGGGCAGTATGGCTACACCTTC.

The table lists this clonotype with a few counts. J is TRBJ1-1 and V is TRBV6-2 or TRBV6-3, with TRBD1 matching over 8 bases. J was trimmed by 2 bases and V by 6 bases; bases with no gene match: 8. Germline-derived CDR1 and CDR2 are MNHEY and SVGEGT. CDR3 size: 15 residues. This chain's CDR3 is CASSRGQGSNTEAFF. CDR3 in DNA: TGTGCCAGCAGCCGCGGACAGGGCAGTAACACTGAAGCTTTCTTT.

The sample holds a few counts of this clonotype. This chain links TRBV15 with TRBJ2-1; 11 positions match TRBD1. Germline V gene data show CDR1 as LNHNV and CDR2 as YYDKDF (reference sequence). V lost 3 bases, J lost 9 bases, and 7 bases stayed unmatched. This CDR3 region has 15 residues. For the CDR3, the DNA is TGTGCCACCAGCAGTGCACGGACAGGGGGCATTGAGCAGTTCTTC. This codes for CATSSARTGGIEQFF.

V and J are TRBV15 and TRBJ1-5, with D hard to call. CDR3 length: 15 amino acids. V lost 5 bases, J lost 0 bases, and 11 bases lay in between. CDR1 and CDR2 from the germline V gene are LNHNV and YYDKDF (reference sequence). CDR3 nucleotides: TGTGCCACCAGCCAAGGGTCCTATAGCAATCAGCCCCAGCATTTT. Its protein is CATSQGSYSNQPQHF.

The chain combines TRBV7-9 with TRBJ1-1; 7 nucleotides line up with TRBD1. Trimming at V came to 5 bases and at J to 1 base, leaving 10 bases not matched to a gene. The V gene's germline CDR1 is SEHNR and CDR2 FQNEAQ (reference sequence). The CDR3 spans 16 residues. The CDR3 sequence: CASSRALTGWNTEAFF. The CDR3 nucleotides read TGTGCCAGCAGCCGCGCACTGACAGGGTGGAACACTGAAGCTTTCTTT.

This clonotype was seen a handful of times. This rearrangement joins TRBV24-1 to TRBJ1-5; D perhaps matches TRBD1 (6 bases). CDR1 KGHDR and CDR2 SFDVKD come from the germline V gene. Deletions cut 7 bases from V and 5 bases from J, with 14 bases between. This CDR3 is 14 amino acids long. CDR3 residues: CATSGTPADQPQHF. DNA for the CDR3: TGTGCCACCAGCGGGACACCCGCGGATCAGCCCCAGCATTTT.

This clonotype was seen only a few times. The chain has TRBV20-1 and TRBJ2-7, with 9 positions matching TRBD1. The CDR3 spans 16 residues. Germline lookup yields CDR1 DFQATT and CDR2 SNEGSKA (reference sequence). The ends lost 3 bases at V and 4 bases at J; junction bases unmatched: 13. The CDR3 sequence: CSASPYGTGKRYEQYF. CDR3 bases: TGCAGTGCTAGTCCTTACGGGACAGGGAAACGTTACGAGCAGTACTTC.

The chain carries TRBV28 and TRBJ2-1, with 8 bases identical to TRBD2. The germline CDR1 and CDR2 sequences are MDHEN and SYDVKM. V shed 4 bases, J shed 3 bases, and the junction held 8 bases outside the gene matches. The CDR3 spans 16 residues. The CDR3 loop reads CASSSRPSGHYNEQFF. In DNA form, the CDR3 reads TGTGCCAGCAGTTCCCGACCTAGCGGGCACTACAATGAGCAGTTCTTC. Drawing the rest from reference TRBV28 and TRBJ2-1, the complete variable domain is DVKVTQSSRYLVKRTGEKVFLECVQDMDHENMFWYRQDPGLGLRLIYFSYDVKMKEKGDIPEGYSVSREKKERFSLILESASTNQTSMYLCASSSRPSGHYNEQFFGPGTRLTVL.